The rows below give T cell receptor beta chains drawn from one sample of a study of blood T cell repertoires in COVID-19. TCRdb's table, derived via immunoSEQ multiplex PCR, lists solely in-frame clones and lacks some. The sample has about 220,000 clones; about nine tenths are singletons. The material sequenced was PBMCs or T cells enriched from blood (not recorded which). All receptors come from a young woman who had recovered from COVID-19. Each CDR3 is given without its conserved first and last residue.

v_gene,j_gene,CDR3aa
TRBV20-1,TRBJ2-7,SALQGMEQY
TRBV27,TRBJ1-2,ASSLKAGYGYT
TRBV4-3,TRBJ2-7,ASSQEDSSTYEQY
TRBV9,TRBJ2-2,ASSPRGGELF
TRBV5-6,TRBJ1-1,ASSTIGGEAF
TRBV2,TRBJ2-3,ASSEVVWGGPDTQY
TRBV5-6,TRBJ2-2,ASSLAPDRATGELF
TRBV3-1/TRBV3-2,TRBJ1-1,ASTPGWTGGTEAF
TRBV5-6,TRBJ2-2,ASSYSGGAVSGELF
TRBV12-3/TRBV12-4,TRBJ1-2,ASSRTSYGYT
TRBV3-1/TRBV3-2,TRBJ2-1,ASSPSGGARVEQF
TRBV2,TRBJ2-1,ASRNRDLGDEQF
TRBV6-1,TRBJ2-3,ASSEGGGPPDTQY
TRBV29-1,TRBJ1-2,SVRETGANYGYT
TRBV15,TRBJ2-1,ATSRAYIPDSSYNEQF
TRBV23-1,TRBJ2-7,ASESQDRHYEQY
TRBV24-1,TRBJ1-4,ATSIPPDRGTTNEKLF
TRBV14,TRBJ2-3,ASSQDLQGTDTQY
TRBV6-5,TRBJ1-1,ASSYTGGTTEAF
TRBV5-8,TRBJ1-1,ASSLAGTLNTEAF
TRBV6-5,TRBJ2-3,ASRVSGGADTQY
TRBV6-1,TRBJ1-4,ASSEGLRSEKLF
TRBV10-3,TRBJ1-3,AISEGGTGSGNTIY
TRBV10-1,TRBJ2-1,ASRTQGAGNEQF
TRBV7-7,TRBJ2-5,ASSLGTGDQETQY
TRBV15,TRBJ2-3,ATSRVWLARTDTQY
TRBV19,TRBJ2-7,ASSSSGKVSYEQY
TRBV5-6,TRBJ2-1,ASTFRQGRYNEQF
TRBV6-2/TRBV6-3,TRBJ1-5,ASSKQGMGQPQH
TRBV12-3/TRBV12-4,TRBJ1-2,ASSFSGADGYT
TRBV7-9,TRBJ1-3,ASSYGQGNTIY